Presented here are 28 T cell receptor beta chains from one specimen sequenced in a study of cytomegalovirus exposure and HLA in healthy donors. Researchers ran the PCR with 60 Vbeta and 13 Jbeta primers. TCRdb keeps only in-frame clones here, not all; method: immunoSEQ multiplex PCR. The sample lists about 170,000 clones, around 78% occurring once. The sample comprised PBMCs. The receptor set was obtained from a woman in her twenties or thirties in good health and CMV-seropositive.

This clone was counted a single time. The V gene is TRBV21-1, the J gene TRBJ2-5; TRBD2 is the table's D call and was not checked against the DNA. TRBV21-1 is marked as a pseudogene. This CDR3 comprises 16 residues. This CDR3 reads CASSQREYRPQETQYF. DNA for the CDR3: TGTGCCAGCAGCCAGCGGGAGTATCGGCCCCAAGAGACCCAGTACTTC.

This chain links TRBV6-4 with TRBJ1-1, with a possible D match to TRBD1 (5 bases). CDR1 and CDR2 from the germline V gene are MRHNA and SNTAGT. This CDR3 comprises 13 residues. With 3 bases removed from V and 8 bases from J, the gap between germline ends came to 13 bases. The CDR3 loop reads CASSETGGREAFF. The CDR3, as DNA: TGTGCCAGCAGTGAAACCGGGGGGAGAGAAGCTTTCTTT.

This clone appeared a single time. The chain is built from TRBV27 and TRBJ1-4; TRBD1 aligns across 8 bases. There are 15 residues in the CDR3. The junction had 5 bases not matched to a gene; V was cut back by 5 bases and J by 3 bases. Germline V CDR1 and CDR2: MNHEY, SMNVEV (reference sequence). CDR3 in DNA: TGTGCCAGCAGTGCCCAGGGGGCGGCTAATGAAAAACTGTTTTTT. Protein product: CASSAQGAANEKLFF.

The chain joins TRBV6-5 to TRBJ2-7; 9 nucleotides align to TRBD1. The CDR3 runs 16 residues. The V and J ends lost 2 bases and 1 base, in that order; junction bases with no gene match: 6. Germline CDR1 is MNHEY and CDR2 is SVGAGI. The CDR3 protein is CASSYDHRGLSYEQYF. The DNA for the CDR3 is TGTGCCAGCAGTTACGATCACAGGGGGCTGTCCTACGAGCAGTACTTC.

The chain combines TRBV6-5 with TRBJ2-7, with D perhaps matching TRBD1 (5 bases). Per germline, CDR1 MNHEY and CDR2 SVGAGI. Between the trimmed V and J ends, which lost 1 base and 6 bases, there was a span of 13 bases. The CDR3 loop spans 14 amino acids. CDR3 amino acids: CASSYLVTGSEQYF. The CDR3 DNA reads TGTGCCAGCAGTTACTTGGTCACAGGCTCCGAGCAGTACTTC.

V and J are TRBV5-1 and TRBJ2-7; 7 bases agree with TRBD1. CDR3 length equals 13 residues. Germline CDR1 SGHRS, CDR2 YFSETQ. J was trimmed by 3 bases and V by 4 bases; bases with no gene match: 4. CDR3 DNA: TGCGCCAGCAGCCCGGGACAGCTCTACGAGCAGTACTTC. It encodes CASSPGQLYEQYF.

The chain uses TRBV28 and TRBJ1-2; D unresolved. Germline V gene data show CDR1 as MDHEN and CDR2 as SYDVKM. This CDR3 region has 14 residues. Between the trimmed V and J ends, which lost 5 bases and 7 bases, there was a span of 17 bases. CDR3 DNA: TGTGCCAGCAGTCTAGACCGATCACCCCCTGGCTACACCTTC. Its protein is CASSLDRSPPGYTF.

The chain recombines TRBV11-2 with TRBJ2-7; 7 bases match TRBD2. The ends lost 3 bases at V and 5 bases at J; junction bases unmatched: 4. The CDR3 contains 13 residues. Germline V CDR1 and CDR2: SGHAT, FQNNGV. CDR3 DNA: TGTGCCAGCAGCTTTGGACTAGTCAACGAGCAGTACTTC. This translates into CASSFGLVNEQYF.

The V and J genes are TRBV6-5 and TRBJ2-1; the D gene is possibly TRBD2 (6 bases). The CDR3 spans 13 residues. Germline CDR1 reads MNHEY; CDR2 reads SVGAGI. V was clipped by 3 bases and J by 9 bases, with 12 bases between them. CDR3 protein: CASSYSVGGEQFF. For the CDR3, the DNA is TGTGCCAGCAGTTATTCTGTGGGGGGTGAGCAGTTCTTC.

A note on this clone: One junction end disagrees with the germline gene, perhaps due to a read error. The chain combines TRBV5-1 with TRBJ2-1; 13 bases line up with TRBD2. The CDR3 has 14 residues. Germline loops: CDR1 SGHRS, CDR2 YFSETQ. The chain's CDR3 is CASSLTSGGALFLF. DNA of the CDR3: TGCGCCAGCAGCCTAACTAGCGGGGGGGCTCTGTTCCTCTTC.

The chain recombines TRBV28 with TRBJ1-5, with D unresolved. This CDR3 spans 13 amino acids. Germline loops: CDR1 MDHEN, CDR2 SYDVKM. The V and J ends lost 5 bases and 6 bases respectively, with 11 bases between them. As DNA, the CDR3 is TGTGCCAGCAGTCCCCCGGGTTTTCAGCCCCAGCATTTT. Translation: CASSPPGFQPQHF. The variable domain in full, with the rest retrieved from reference TRBV28 and TRBJ1-5, is DVKVTQSSRYLVKRTGEKVFLECVQDMDHENMFWYRQDPGLGLRLIYFSYDVKMKEKGDIPEGYSVSREKKERFSLILESASTNQTSMYLCASSPPGFQPQHFGDGTRLSIL.

J is TRBJ2-7 and V is TRBV11-2; TRBD1 might be the D (5 bases). This CDR3 region has 15 residues. Germline CDR1 SGHAT, CDR2 FQNNGV. V was pared by 5 bases and J by 6 bases, with 20 bases between. The DNA for the CDR3 is TGTGCCAGCAGCCCAACCTGGGGCGGTAATCCCGAGCAGTACTTC. Protein sequence: CASSPTWGGNPEQYF.

The chain carries TRBV2 and TRBJ2-2, with 8 positions matching TRBD2. The V gene's germline CDR1 is SNHLY and CDR2 FYNNEI. After removal of 8 bases from V and 3 bases from J, the junction contained 5 bases not matched to a gene. The CDR3 consists of 14 residues. The CDR3 nucleotides read TGTGCCAGCTCCCGGGAGGGCTACACCGGGGAGCTGTTTTTT. This translates into CASSREGYTGELFF. Using reference TRBV2 and TRBJ2-2 for the parts outside the CDR3, the full variable domain is EPEVTQTPSHQVTQMGQEVILRCVPISNHLYFYWYRQILGQKVEFLVSFYNNEISEKSEIFDDQFSVERPDGSNFTLKIRSTKLEDSAMYFCASSREGYTGELFFGEGSRLTVL.

This clone was picked up one time. The chain has TRBV27 and TRBJ1-4; D might be TRBD1 (5 bases). CDR3 length equals 13 residues. V was clipped by 2 bases and J by 7 bases, with 8 bases between them. Germline V gene sequence: CDR1 MNHEY, CDR2 SMNVEV (reference sequence). Written as DNA, the CDR3 is TGTGCCAGCAGTTTAAGCAGGGCTGAAAAACTGTTTTTT. This sequence encodes CASSLSRAEKLFF.

The rearrangement links TRBV28 to TRBJ1-2, with D unclear. Germline V gives CDR1 MDHEN, CDR2 SYDVKM. The CDR3 is 14 residues long. With 5 bases removed from V and 4 bases from J, the gap between germline ends came to 14 bases. The CDR3 region is CASSPHPWSYGYTF. In DNA, the CDR3 is TGTGCCAGCAGTCCGCACCCATGGAGCTATGGCTACACCTTC.

The J gene is TRBJ1-6, the V gene TRBV7-2; D not certain. The germline V gene encodes CDR1 SGHTA and CDR2 FQGNSA. V lost 4 bases to trimming and J lost 7 bases, with 8 bases between them. The CDR3 is 13 amino acids. This CDR3 is CASSWRGNSPLHF. The CDR3 DNA reads TGTGCCAGCAGCTGGAGAGGGAATTCACCCCTCCACTTT.

The chain recombines TRBV28 with TRBJ2-5; 8 positions agree with TRBD1. Losses at the gene ends were 5 bases for V and 0 bases for J; bases not matched to a gene: 5. CDR3 length equals 15 residues. Germline assignment: CDR1 MDHEN and CDR2 SYDVKM. CDR3 in amino acids: CASSPPGGDQETQYF. The CDR3, as DNA: TGTGCCAGCAGTCCCCCAGGGGGCGACCAAGAGACCCAGTACTTC.

V usage is TRBV11-3 and J usage is TRBJ2-1; tentatively, D is TRBD1 (6 bases). The CDR3 runs to 16 residues. Germline values: CDR1 SGHNT, CDR2 YENEEA. V lost 1 base and J 4 bases, leaving 14 bases between the germline ends. The CDR3 is CASSLGGPSPYNEQFF. The CDR3 DNA reads TGTGCCAGCAGCTTAGGGGGGCCTAGCCCTTACAATGAGCAGTTCTTC.

This chain links TRBV29-1 with TRBJ2-2, with D hard to call. Trimming stripped 6 bases from V and 6 bases from J, with 8 bases between. This CDR3 is 11 amino acids long. The V gene's germline CDR1 is SQVTM and CDR2 ANQGSEA. The CDR3 region is CSVRFSGELFF. The CDR3, as DNA: TGCAGCGTCCGTTTCTCCGGGGAGCTGTTTTTT.

This chain joins TRBV18 and TRBJ2-1, with TRBD2 matching over 13 bases. This CDR3 is built from 16 residues. Germline values: CDR1 KGHSH, CDR2 LQKENI. J lost 9 bases, V lost 4 bases, and 9 bases had no gene match. The CDR3 DNA reads TGTGCCAGCTCACTTTCCGGGACTAGCGGGATTGGTGAGCAGTTCTTC. Its translation is CASSLSGTSGIGEQFF.

This chain connects TRBV9 to TRBJ2-3, with D perhaps matching TRBD2 (6 bases). The CDR3 sequence is 16 residues long. Trimming cost V 1 base and J 0 bases, with 12 bases left between them. Germline V gene sequence: CDR1 SGDLS, CDR2 YYNGEE. CDR3 protein: CASSVSTGVSTDTQYF. For the CDR3, the DNA is TGTGCCAGCAGCGTATCAACGGGGGTTAGCACAGATACGCAGTATTTT. Full variable domain (remainder filled in from reference TRBV9 and TRBJ2-3): DSGVTQTPKHLITATGQRVTLRCSPRSGDLSVYWYQQSLDQGLQFLIQYYNGEERAKGNILERFSAQQFPDLHSELNLSSLELGDSALYFCASSVSTGVSTDTQYFGPGTRLTVL.

The gene calls are TRBV5-8 and TRBJ1-4; 7 bases align to TRBD1. The CDR3 has 16 residues. The germline V gene encodes CDR1 SGHTS and CDR2 YDEGEE. The V and J ends lost 4 bases and 0 bases, in that order; junction bases with no gene match: 6. CDR3 residues: CASSPGQSATNEKLFF. CDR3 coding DNA: TGTGCCAGCAGCCCGGGACAGTCTGCAACTAATGAAAAACTGTTTTTT.

This clone was counted between two and nine times. The rearrangement links TRBV5-4 to TRBJ2-1, with TRBD1 matching over 10 bases. The germline V gene has CDR1 SGHNT and CDR2 YYREEE (reference sequence). The V and J ends lost 3 bases and 3 bases, in that order; junction bases with no gene match: 3. The CDR3 sequence is 15 residues long. CDR3 sequence (DNA): TGTGCCAGCAGCTCGGACAGGGGGATCTACAATGAGCAGTTCTTC. This gives the protein CASSSDRGIYNEQFF.

This clone was recorded a few times. The CDR3 loop reads CASSFNSAADIQYF. CDR3 sequence (DNA): TGTGCCAGCAGTTTTAACTCTGCAGCGGACATTCAGTACTTC. The chain carries TRBV27 and TRBJ2-4; D is possibly TRBD2 (5 bases). The ends were cut back, 3 bases at V and 8 bases at J, with 14 bases in the middle. This CDR3 region has 14 residues. Germline loops: CDR1 MNHEY, CDR2 SMNVEV (reference sequence).

The chain has TRBV19 and TRBJ1-4; 8 bases line up with TRBD1. V lost 5 bases to trimming and J lost 1 base; unmatched junction nucleotides: 9. The CDR3 sequence is 17 residues long. Looked up from germline, CDR1 is LNHDA and CDR2 is SQIVND (reference sequence). CDR3 sequence: CASSPRTGRVTNEKLFF. Here the CDR3 DNA reads TGTGCCAGTAGTCCTCGGACAGGGAGAGTAACTAATGAAAAACTGTTTTTT.

The chain couples TRBV6-6 to TRBJ2-7; the D gene is possibly TRBD1 (5 bases). V lost 2 bases and J 3 bases, leaving 17 bases between the germline ends. The germline V gene has CDR1 MNHNY and CDR2 SVGAGI (reference sequence). This CDR3 has 16 residues. DNA of the CDR3: TGTGCCAGCAGTTACAGGTCGACAGAATTAAACTACGAGCAGTACTTC. This gives the protein CASSYRSTELNYEQYF.

The CDR3 DNA sequence: TGTGCCAGCAGTCTCACGGGTTTCTACGAGCAGTACTTC. Protein: CASSLTGFYEQYF. The chain joins TRBV6-6 to TRBJ2-7, with D unclear. Germline V gene sequence: CDR1 MNHNY, CDR2 SVGAGI (reference sequence). The V and J ends lost 5 bases and 3 bases respectively, with 11 bases between them. The CDR3 has 13 amino acids.

This chain joins TRBV4-3 and TRBJ2-5; 13 bases fit TRBD2. The CDR3 consists of 17 residues. CDR1 and CDR2 (germline): LGHNA, YSLEER. The V and J ends lost 4 bases and 4 bases, in that order; junction bases with no gene match: 9. In nucleotides, the CDR3 is TGCGCCAGCAGCCCCCGTTTACTAGCGGGAGGGGTAGAGACCCAGTACTTC. Translation: CASSPRLLAGGVETQYF.